The 21 T cell receptor beta chains below come from one sample, sequenced in a study of blood T cell repertoires in COVID-19. Clones were sequenced by immunoSEQ multiplex PCR, and TCRdb holds only the in-frame ones, with some missing. Among about 220,000 clones, about four fifths were seen once, and the ten largest hold 3% to 4%. The source material was PBMCs or T cells enriched from blood (not recorded which). These receptors all stem from a woman between 55 and 75 years old who had recovered from COVID-19.

The chain combines TRBV7-2 with TRBJ1-2, with no clear D. Germline-derived CDR1 and CDR2 are SGHTA and FQGNSA. Trimming stripped 2 bases from V and 3 bases from J, with 4 bases between. This CDR3 region has 12 residues. The CDR3 here is CASSLNYYGYTF. CDR3 sequence (DNA): TGTGCCAGCAGCTTAAACTACTATGGCTACACCTTC.

This clone was detected only a few times. The genes are TRBV6-5 and TRBJ2-7, with 8 bases aligning to TRBD1. Per germline, CDR1 MNHEY and CDR2 SVGAGI. CDR3 size: 13 residues. The trim removed 6 bases at V and 3 bases at J, leaving 4 bases unmatched. This CDR3 reads CASSLGQGYEQYF. In nucleotides, the CDR3 is TGTGCCAGCAGCCTCGGACAGGGCTACGAGCAGTACTTC.

This chain uses TRBV10-2 with TRBJ1-2; D is undetermined. The CDR3 contains 15 residues. Germline V lookup: CDR1 WSHSY, CDR2 SAAADI. Trimming pared 0 bases from V and 5 bases from J, leaving 13 bases between. The CDR3 here is CASSESGSPLYGYTF. CDR3 in DNA: TGCGCCAGCAGTGAGTCGGGCAGTCCTCTATATGGCTACACCTTC.

This clone was seen more than once but under ten times. This chain uses TRBV6-6 with TRBJ1-3; 9 nucleotides align to TRBD1. V was clipped by 5 bases and J by 4 bases; unmatched bases: 12. CDR3 length equals 17 residues. CDR1 is MNHNY, CDR2 SVGAGI, per germline (reference sequence). The CDR3 coding sequence is TGTGCCAGCAGTCGTGGGATGACAGGGGGTTACGGAAACACCATATATTTT. Translating it yields CASSRGMTGGYGNTIYF.

The chain employs TRBV7-3 and TRBJ1-1, with unresolved D. Between the trimmed V and J ends, which lost 7 bases and 4 bases, there was a span of 16 bases. Looked up from germline, CDR1 is SGHTA and CDR2 is FQGTGA. The CDR3 loop spans 14 amino acids. The CDR3 loop is CASTRLPGITEAFF. CDR3 sequence (DNA): TGTGCCAGCACCCGTTTGCCGGGAATCACTGAAGCTTTCTTT.

J is TRBJ1-4 and V is TRBV10-3, with D possibly TRBD1 on 6 matching bases. V dropped 0 bases and J dropped 5 bases, with 13 bases sitting between them. CDR1 and CDR2 from the germline V gene are ENHRY and SYGVKD. There are 16 residues in the CDR3. In DNA, the CDR3 is TGTGCCATCAGTGAGTCAAGACGGACAGAGAATGAAAAACTGTTTTTT. It encodes CAISESRRTENEKLFF.

The chain couples TRBV5-1 to TRBJ1-3; 7 bases fit TRBD1. J lost 7 bases, V lost 4 bases, and 5 bases had no gene match. The CDR3 spans 13 residues. Germline V gives CDR1 SGHRS, CDR2 YFSETQ. CDR3 in amino acids: CASSPRQGNTIYF. The CDR3 nucleotides read TGCGCCAGCAGCCCCCGACAGGGTAACACCATATATTTT. The complete variable domain, with remaining parts taken from reference TRBV5-1 and TRBJ1-3, reads KAGVTQTPRYLIKTRGQQVTLSCSPISGHRSVSWYQQTPGQGLQFLFEYFSETQRNKGNFPGRFSGRQFSNSRSEMNVSTLELGDSALYLCASSPRQGNTIYFGEGSWLTVV.

The gene calls are TRBV10-3 and TRBJ2-1; perhaps TRBD1 as D (6 bases). Deletions cut 8 bases from V and 6 bases from J, with 11 bases between. The V gene's germline CDR1 is ENHRY and CDR2 SYGVKD. This CDR3 is built from 12 residues. As DNA, the CDR3 is TGTGCCATCGGGGACACACCCAATGAGCAGTTCTTC. It is translated as CAIGDTPNEQFF.

The gene calls are TRBV18 and TRBJ2-7; 11 nucleotides line up with TRBD1. Germline loops: CDR1 KGHSH, CDR2 LQKENI. CDR3 size: 16 residues. V lost 3 bases to trimming and J lost 4 bases; unmatched junction nucleotides: 8. CDR3 nucleotide sequence: TGTGCCAGCTCACCCGGGACAGGGGGATCGACGTACGAGCAGTACTTC. Its translation is CASSPGTGGSTYEQYF.

The V gene is TRBV12-2, the J gene TRBJ1-1. TRBV12-2 constitutes a pseudogene. This CDR3 is 17 amino acids long. This CDR3 is CASRLEGLRGSGTEAFF. The CDR3 DNA is TGTGCAAGTCGCTTAGAGGGACTCCGGGGGTCGGGCACTGAAGCTTTCTTT.

This clone was counted a single time. The chain is built from TRBV10-2 and TRBJ2-7, with D perhaps matching TRBD2 (5 bases). Per germline, CDR1 WSHSY and CDR2 SAAADI. CDR3 length: 15 residues. Between the trimmed V and J ends, which lost 3 bases and 3 bases, there was a span of 15 bases. The CDR3 region is CASSDPSGVDYEQYF. In DNA, the CDR3 is TGCGCCAGCAGTGATCCCAGCGGAGTAGACTACGAGCAGTACTTC.

The gene calls are TRBV11-2 and TRBJ1-4; 7 bases are shared with TRBD1. CDR3 length: 14 amino acids. The ends lost 5 bases at V and 5 bases at J; junction bases unmatched: 5. In germline, CDR1 is SGHAT, CDR2 FQNNGV. The CDR3 DNA reads TGTGCCAGCAGCGTACAGGGGCTGAATGAAAAACTGTTTTTT. It is translated as CASSVQGLNEKLFF.

The genes are TRBV5-1 and TRBJ1-2; 7 bases fit TRBD1. Per the germline V gene, CDR1 is SGHRS and CDR2 is YFSETQ. V lost 0 bases to trimming and J lost 8 bases; unmatched junction nucleotides: 7. The CDR3 loop spans 14 amino acids. Written as DNA, the CDR3 is TGCGCCAGCAGCTTGGAGGGGGCGACTCGCGGCTACACCTTC. It specifies CASSLEGATRGYTF.

This clone has just a few counts. V gene TRBV3-1 (or the pseudogene TRBV3-2) combines with J gene TRBJ2-7, with D possibly TRBD1 on 6 matching bases. Between the trimmed V and J ends, which lost 2 bases and 1 base, there was a span of 9 bases. The CDR3 consists of 14 residues. Germline CDR1 LGHDT, CDR2 YNNKEL (reference sequence). Here the CDR3 reads CASSQNRASYEQYF. The CDR3 DNA is TGTGCCAGCAGCCAAAACAGGGCGTCCTACGAGCAGTACTTC.

The rearrangement links TRBV27 to TRBJ1-1, with 8 bases that match TRBD1. The ends lost 4 bases at V and 4 bases at J; junction bases unmatched: 17. This CDR3 comprises 18 residues. CDR1 is MNHEY and CDR2 is SMNVEV in the germline V gene (reference sequence). In DNA, the CDR3 is TGTGCCAGCAGTTCCCCCCCGAGACAGGGGTTCTGGGCCACTGAAGCTTTCTTT. This codes for CASSSPPRQGFWATEAFF.

The gene calls are TRBV3-1 (or the pseudogene TRBV3-2) and TRBJ2-1; the D gene is possibly TRBD2 (6 bases). Trimming cost V 1 base and J 5 bases, with 12 bases left between them. CDR3 length: 15 amino acids. Germline loops: CDR1 LGHDT, CDR2 YNNKEL (reference sequence). CDR3 sequence reads: CASSQGTSRNNEQFF. Here the CDR3 DNA reads TGTGCCAGCAGCCAAGGTACTAGCAGAAACAATGAGCAGTTCTTC.

The chain links TRBV19 to TRBJ1-1; 8 bases line up with TRBD1. This CDR3 contains 15 residues. V shed 7 bases and J 4 bases; nucleotides not matched to a gene: 11. The germline CDR1 and CDR2 sequences are LNHDA and SQIVND (reference sequence). CDR3 bases: TGTGCCAGTAAGTCATCATCAGGGGGCATCACTGAAGCTTTCTTT. Translated: CASKSSSGGITEAFF.

The gene calls are TRBV2 and TRBJ1-5; D is ambiguous. Germline CDR1 and CDR2: SNHLY and FYNNEI. This CDR3 is 15 amino acids long. V shed 1 base and J shed 9 bases, with 16 bases lying between them. The CDR3 here is CASSEGRDTVSPQHF. CDR3 coding DNA: TGTGCCAGCAGTGAAGGGAGGGATACCGTCTCGCCCCAGCATTTT.

The V call is TRBV5-8, the J call TRBJ1-5; D perhaps matches TRBD1 (6 bases). Germline V lookup: CDR1 SGHTS, CDR2 YDEGEE. V was shortened by 0 bases and J by 7 bases, with 8 bases between the two germline ends. The length of the CDR3 is 13 residues. The CDR3 reads CASSLDRAQPQHF. The CDR3 coding sequence is TGTGCCAGCAGCTTGGACAGGGCGCAGCCCCAGCATTTT.

The V gene is TRBV7-3, the J gene TRBJ1-1; 10 bases match TRBD1. There are 17 residues in the CDR3. The germline V gene has CDR1 SGHTA and CDR2 FQGTGA. V shed 2 bases and J 1 base; nucleotides not matched to a gene: 7. CDR3 nucleotide sequence: TGTGCCAGCAGCTTAGTAGGACAGGGGGTCGGGAACACTGAAGCTTTCTTT. The encoded protein is CASSLVGQGVGNTEAFF.

V and J are TRBV6-5 and TRBJ2-1, with D possibly being TRBD2 (6 bases). Germline assignment: CDR1 MNHEY and CDR2 SVGAGI. Between the trimmed V and J ends, which lost 6 bases and 10 bases, there was a span of 16 bases. This CDR3 has 13 residues. CDR3 sequence (DNA): TGTGCCAGCAGGCGGGACCCCGGGGGAGAGCAGTTCTTC. Its translation: CASRRDPGGEQFF.